One sample yielded the 23 T cell receptor beta chains listed below, sequenced in a study of CD8 T cells in ankylosing spondylitis. Whole-study results and caveats: Characteristic, it appeared, of ankylosing spondylitis blood was a TCR beta motif of eight highly homologous variants.

No antigen has been assigned to these receptors. Using its own MiXCR run on the 5' RACE reads, TCRdb lists one record per CDR3 protein. This table holds around 770,000 distinct CDR3 sequences, 12% found once. Sequencing was done on a sample of blood, either unsorted or a sorted T cell fraction (not recorded which). The receptors were sampled from a male donor with ankylosing spondylitis.

This clonotype was observed a handful of times. The chain is built from TRBV20-1 and TRBJ2-3; the match to TRBD1 covers 9 bases. The CDR3 is made up of 15 amino acids. V was pared by 3 bases and J by 6 bases, with 10 bases of the junction left unmatched. Germline lookup yields CDR1 DFQATT and CDR2 SNEGSKA (reference sequence). The CDR3 is CSASLSDRGGDTQYF. The CDR3 nucleotides read TGCAGTGCTAGCCTGTCGGACAGGGGAGGGGATACGCAGTATTTT.

Many counts were recorded for this clonotype. The chain combines TRBV29-1 with TRBJ1-1, with 11 bases identical to TRBD1. CDR1 and CDR2 from the germline V gene are SQVTM and ANQGSEA. This CDR3 is built from 13 residues. The trim removed 7 bases at V and 3 bases at J, leaving 4 bases unmatched. CDR3 bases: TGCAGCGCGTCGGGACAGGGGGACACTGAAGCTTTCTTT. It yields the protein CSASGQGDTEAFF.

The chain is built from TRBV2 and TRBJ1-6, with a possible D match to TRBD1 (6 bases). V was cut by 2 bases and J by 10 bases, with 12 bases left in between. The CDR3 totals 14 residues. Germline CDR1 and CDR2: SNHLY and FYNNEI. CDR3 in DNA: TGTGCCAGCAGTGAATACGGGGGCGGATCACCCCTCCACTTT. Translated, it gives CASSEYGGGSPLHF.

This clonotype was detected only a few times. V is TRBV15 and J is TRBJ2-4; perhaps TRBD2 as D (6 bases). V gave up 0 bases and J gave up 1 base, with 13 bases separating them. CDR1 and CDR2 from the germline V gene are LNHNV and YYDKDF (reference sequence). The CDR3 is made up of 17 amino acids. CDR3 nucleotide sequence: TGTGCCACCAGCAGAGATCGGGCGGGGAATGCCAAAAACATTCAGTACTTC. It is translated as CATSRDRAGNAKNIQYF. The full variable domain, rest sourced from reference TRBV15 and TRBJ2-4, is DAMVIQNPRYQVTQFGKPVTLSCSQTLNHNVMYWYQQKSSQAPKLLFHYYDKDFNNEADTPDNFQSRRPNTSFCFLDIRSPGLGDTAMYLCATSRDRAGNAKNIQYFGAGTRLSVL.

This clonotype occurred many times. The CDR3 region is CASRTDLQNSPLHF. The CDR3 DNA is TGTGCCAGCAGGACAGACCTGCAAAATTCACCCCTCCACTTT. The chain joins TRBV25-1 to TRBJ1-6; D is perhaps TRBD1 (5 bases). Trimming removed 6 bases at V and 7 bases at J, with 13 bases between. Germline V gene lookup returns CDR1 MGHDK and CDR2 SYGVNS. The CDR3 loop spans 14 amino acids.

The CDR3: CSALGDRGTEAFF. The CDR3 DNA is TGCAGTGCTTTGGGGGACAGGGGCACTGAAGCTTTCTTT. The chain combines TRBV20-1 with TRBJ1-1; 10 positions match TRBD1. CDR1 DFQATT and CDR2 SNEGSKA come from the germline V gene (reference sequence). Trimming removed 5 bases from V and 4 bases from J; junction bases left unmatched: 4. This CDR3 region has 13 residues.

This clonotype was observed a handful of times. This chain connects TRBV20-1 to TRBJ2-1; the D is unclear. CDR1 DFQATT and CDR2 SNEGSKA come from the germline V gene (reference sequence). Trimming stripped 6 bases from V and 6 bases from J, with 15 bases between. The CDR3 totals 13 residues. CDR3 in amino acids: CSAPAVIINEQFF. The CDR3 nucleotides are TGCAGTGCCCCGGCCGTGATCATCAATGAGCAGTTCTTC.

This clonotype has a count of ten or more. For the CDR3, the DNA is TGCAGCGTCGAACGGGGTGTATGGGAGACCCAGTACTTC. Its translation is CSVERGVWETQYF. The V and J genes are TRBV29-1 and TRBJ2-5, with D possibly TRBD2 on 5 matching bases. V dropped 6 bases and J dropped 5 bases, with 16 bases sitting between them. CDR3 length: 13 amino acids. Germline CDR1 SQVTM, CDR2 ANQGSEA.

A few counts support this clonotype. The V and J genes are TRBV6-5 and TRBJ1-4, with D possibly matching TRBD1 (6 bases). V gave up 2 bases and J gave up 5 bases, with 12 bases separating them. Germline assignment: CDR1 MNHEY and CDR2 SVGAGI. The CDR3 is 15 amino acids. CDR3 region: CASSYLGGRNEKLFF. CDR3 coding DNA: TGTGCCAGCAGTTACCTGGGGGGCAGGAATGAAAAACTGTTTTTT.

This clonotype was counted only a few times. The chain's CDR3 is CASSLELLHYGYTF. The CDR3 bases are TGTGCCAGCAGCTTAGAACTCTTACACTATGGCTACACCTTC. The chain links TRBV7-9 to TRBJ1-2; D gene unclear. The length of the CDR3 is 14 residues. Trimming cost V 1 base and J 3 bases, with 9 bases left between them. Germline CDR1 SEHNR, CDR2 FQNEAQ (reference sequence).

CDR3 protein: CATSRKRDTEAFF. CDR3 DNA sequence: TGTGCCACCAGCAGGAAGAGGGACACTGAAGCTTTCTTT. The rearrangement links TRBV15 to TRBJ1-1; no firm D call. This CDR3 comprises 13 residues. CDR1 is LNHNV, CDR2 YYDKDF, per germline (reference sequence). V lost 3 bases and J lost 3, with 8 bases in between.

This clonotype has just a few counts. J is TRBJ2-5 and V is TRBV7-9; possibly TRBD1 or TRBD2 for D (7 bases each). The V end was cut by 6 bases, the J end by 3 bases, with 20 bases between. CDR1 and CDR2 from the germline V gene are SEHNR and FQNEAQ (reference sequence). CDR3 size: 16 residues. The CDR3 nucleotides read TGTGCCAGCAGATCCCCACTCAGGGGGAGGGAAGAGACCCAGTACTTC. It codes for CASRSPLRGREETQYF.

The chain employs TRBV7-2 and TRBJ1-6; TRBD1 agrees at 7 bases. V shed 4 bases, J shed 7 bases, and the junction held 7 bases outside the gene matches. CDR1 and CDR2 from the germline V gene are SGHTA and FQGNSA. The CDR3 has 15 amino acids. The CDR3 sequence is CASSWRTGGNSPLHF. The CDR3 region has the DNA TGTGCCAGCAGCTGGAGGACAGGCGGAAATTCACCCCTCCACTTT.

This clonotype was counted a single time. The V gene is TRBV18, the J gene TRBJ1-1; 8 bases map to TRBD1. The CDR3 has 16 amino acids. Germline CDR1 is KGHSH and CDR2 is LQKENI. The V and J ends lost 2 bases and 0 bases, in that order; junction bases with no gene match: 5. DNA for the CDR3: TGTGCCAGCTCACCAGGCCGACAGGGGATGAACACTGAAGCTTTCTTT. Translating gives CASSPGRQGMNTEAFF.

J is TRBJ1-1 and V is TRBV12-3 or TRBV12-4; D is undetermined. With 2 bases removed from V and 4 bases from J, the gap between germline ends came to 11 bases. This CDR3 comprises 14 residues. CDR3 protein: CASSLNVAGTEAFF. The CDR3 DNA is TGTGCCAGCAGTTTAAACGTCGCGGGCACTGAAGCTTTCTTT.

This clonotype was seen a handful of times. CDR3 region: CSARAGVSPYEQYF. The CDR3 region has the DNA TGCAGTGCTAGAGCAGGGGTATCCCCCTACGAGCAGTACTTC. The rearrangement joins TRBV20-1 to TRBJ2-7; a weak D match, TRBD1 (6 bases). The CDR3 runs to 14 residues. Germline V gives CDR1 DFQATT, CDR2 SNEGSKA (reference sequence). V was clipped by 1 base and J by 2 bases, with 12 bases between them.

This clonotype was counted a few times. One junction end does not reproduce the germline sequence, and a read error may be involved. This rearrangement joins TRBV7-2 to TRBJ2-3; 7 bases align to TRBD2. The CDR3 loop spans 15 amino acids. Germline values: CDR1 SGHTA, CDR2 FQGNSA. The DNA for the CDR3 is TGTGCCAGCAGCCTAGCCCTAGCGGATAAAGATACGAAGTATTTT. Translating it yields CASSLALADKDTKYF.

The table lists this clonotype with a few counts. The chain uses TRBV7-2 and TRBJ2-7, with TRBD2 identical over 7 bases. The V segment lost 1 base and the J segment 3 bases; nucleotides outside the gene matches: 12. This CDR3 region has 17 residues. Germline CDR1 is SGHTA and CDR2 is FQGNSA. The CDR3 DNA follows: TGTGCCAGCAGCTTAGGATTGGCGGGAGTAACTATCTACGAGCAGTACTTC. Residues: CASSLGLAGVTIYEQYF.

In this sample, this clonotype turned up a few times. This rearrangement joins TRBV7-2 to TRBJ2-3, with 12 bases aligning to TRBD2. The CDR3 runs 16 residues. Trimming removed 5 bases from V and 2 bases from J; junction bases left unmatched: 5. Germline values: CDR1 SGHTA, CDR2 FQGNSA. DNA for the CDR3: TGTGCCAGCAGCCATCTAGCGGGGGGGGCCACAGATACGCAGTATTTT. It yields the protein CASSHLAGGATDTQYF.

The table lists this clonotype with a few counts. The CDR3 region is CASSLTFSGANVLTF. CDR3 nucleotide sequence: TGTGCCAGCAGCCTTACTTTCTCTGGGGCCAACGTCCTGACTTTC. The J gene is TRBJ2-6, the V gene TRBV11-2; D remains unclear. Trimming left V 5 bases short and J 0 bases short, with 8 bases between. Germline CDR1 and CDR2: SGHAT and FQNNGV. The CDR3 extends over 15 amino acids.

This clonotype was observed a handful of times. The rearrangement joins TRBV20-1 to TRBJ1-1, with a weak D call TRBD1 (5 bases). V lost 6 bases and J 3 bases, leaving 14 bases between the germline ends. This CDR3 is built from 13 residues. Germline V CDR1 and CDR2: DFQATT, SNEGSKA (reference sequence). Here the CDR3 DNA reads TGCAGTGCCACGACGGGGCGAGACACTGAAGCTTTCTTT. It specifies CSATTGRDTEAFF.

The rearrangement uses TRBV20-1 and TRBJ1-5, with D unresolved. Germline values: CDR1 DFQATT, CDR2 SNEGSKA (reference sequence). V was shortened by 3 bases and J by 8 bases, with 20 bases between the two germline ends. The CDR3 covers 15 residues. The DNA of the CDR3 is TGCAGTGCTAGGAGAGCTCGGACCTCGCTGGAGCCCCAGCATTTT. It encodes CSARRARTSLEPQHF.

The rearrangement uses TRBV5-5 and TRBJ2-2; D is undetermined. Trimming took 7 bases from V and 2 from J, leaving 12 bases between them. The germline gives CDR1 SGHKS, CDR2 YYEKEE (reference sequence). This CDR3 comprises 14 residues. Written as DNA, the CDR3 is TGTGCCAGCCAAGGACCGGATAACACCGGGGAGCTGTTTTTT. It yields the protein CASQGPDNTGELFF.